This T cell receptor beta chain was recovered during a study of immune cell composition in non-small cell lung cancer. Overall study findings and caveats: Clones >0.5% enriched in tumour were rarer in adenocarcinoma (roughly 35%) than squamous (approximately 80%). Tumour TCR-beta clonality showed no significant link to smoking pack-years.

Profiled with immunoSEQ multiplex PCR; TCRdb holds only in-frame clones, not every one. The sample contains some 3,000 clones, around 79% of which appear only once. This clone was seen a single time. What it binds is unknown. Normal lung sampling was at least 3 cm from the tumour, as distant as possible. Germline CDR1 reads SGHRS; CDR2 reads YFSETQ. V lost 4 bases, J lost 8 bases, and 5 bases stayed unmatched. CDR3 length: 14 residues. The clonotype was recovered from a human donor with non-small cell lung cancer. The sequenced sample was non-adjacent lung tissue. V usage is TRBV5-1 and J usage is TRBJ2-1; 11 bases line up with TRBD1. The DNA of the CDR3 is TGCGCCAGCAGCCCGGGACAGGGGGGCGATGAGCAGTTCTTC. As protein: CASSPGQGGDEQFF.